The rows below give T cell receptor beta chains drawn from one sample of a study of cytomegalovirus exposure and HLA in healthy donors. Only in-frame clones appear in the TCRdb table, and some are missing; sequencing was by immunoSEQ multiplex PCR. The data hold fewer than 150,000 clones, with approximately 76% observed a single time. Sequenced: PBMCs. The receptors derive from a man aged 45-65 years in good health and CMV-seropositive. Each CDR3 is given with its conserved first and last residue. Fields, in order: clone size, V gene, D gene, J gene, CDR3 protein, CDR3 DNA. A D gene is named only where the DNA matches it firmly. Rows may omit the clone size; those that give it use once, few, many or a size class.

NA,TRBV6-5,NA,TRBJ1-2,CASSQQGHGYTF,TGTGCCAGCAGCCAACAGGGACATGGCTACACCTTC
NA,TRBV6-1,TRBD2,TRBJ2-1,CASSGAGALRYNEQFF,TGTGCCAGCAGTGGAGCGGGGGCCCTTAGATACAATGAGCAGTTCTTC
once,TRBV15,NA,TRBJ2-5,CATSSKGGAVQTQYF,TGTGCCACCAGCAGTAAGGGGGGGGCCGTTCAGACCCAGTACTTC
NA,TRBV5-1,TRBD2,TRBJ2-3,CASSEGTSGGTDTQYF,TGCGCCAGCAGCGAGGGGACTAGCGGAGGCACAGATACGCAGTATTTT
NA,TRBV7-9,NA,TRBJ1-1,CASSPADTEAFF,TGTGCCAGCAGCCCGGCGGACACTGAAGCTTTCTTT
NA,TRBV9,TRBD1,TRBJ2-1,CASSVVRGGLYNEQFF,TGTGCCAGCAGCGTAGTCAGAGGGGGCCTTTACAATGAGCAGTTCTTC
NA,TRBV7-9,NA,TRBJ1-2,CASSPGGSYGYTF,TGTGCCAGCAGCCCCGGGGGGAGCTATGGCTACACCTTC
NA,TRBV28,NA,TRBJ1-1,CASRGHMLTEAFF,TGTGCCAGCAGGGGACATATGCTCACTGAAGCTTTCTTT
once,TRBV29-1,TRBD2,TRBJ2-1,CSVGTSQLGNEQFF,TGCAGCGTTGGGACTAGCCAACTGGGCAATGAGCAGTTCTTC
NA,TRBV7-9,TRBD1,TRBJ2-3,CASSWGQGPDTQYF,TGTGCCAGCAGCTGGGGACAGGGCCCGGATACGCAGTATTTT
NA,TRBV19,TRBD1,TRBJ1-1,CASSSRGQGDNTEAFF,TGTGCCAGTAGTTCCAGAGGACAGGGGGACAACACTGAAGCTTTCTTT
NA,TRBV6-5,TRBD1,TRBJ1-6,CASSYSRGQGSPLHF,TGTGCCAGCAGTTACTCGAGGGGACAGGGGTCACCCCTCCACTTT
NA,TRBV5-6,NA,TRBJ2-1,CASSYSLERSYNEQFF,TGTGCCAGCAGCTACTCTCTCGAGCGGTCCTACAATGAGCAGTTCTTC
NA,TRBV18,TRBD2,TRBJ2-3,CASSPRTSGGPRNTQYF,TGTGCCAGCTCACCGCGGACTAGCGGGGGTCCCCGTAATACGCAGTATTTT
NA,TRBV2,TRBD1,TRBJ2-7,CASRGQGYEQYF,TGTGCCAGCAGAGGACAGGGCTACGAGCAGTACTTC
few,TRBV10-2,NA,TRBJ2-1,CASRFGGSNEQFF,TGCGCCAGCCGCTTCGGAGGATCCAATGAGCAGTTCTTC
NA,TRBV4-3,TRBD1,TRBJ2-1,CASSRGQGNPYNEQFF,TGCGCCAGCAGCCGGGGACAGGGAAACCCCTACAATGAGCAGTTCTTC
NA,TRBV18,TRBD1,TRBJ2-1,CASSPSLDRDNEQFF,TGTGCCAGCTCACCCTCCTTGGACAGGGATAATGAGCAGTTCTTC
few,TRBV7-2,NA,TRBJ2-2,CASSLGPGALAGELFF,TGTGCCAGCAGCTTAGGCCCTGGGGCTTTGGCCGGGGAGCTGTTTTTT
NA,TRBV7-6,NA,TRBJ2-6,CASSGGDVSGANVLTF,TGTGCCAGCAGCGGGGGCGACGTCTCTGGGGCCAACGTCCTGACTTTC
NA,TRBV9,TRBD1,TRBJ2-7,CASSSRPGTAIYEQYF,TGTGCCAGCAGCTCACGTCCCGGGACAGCTATCTACGAGCAGTACTTC
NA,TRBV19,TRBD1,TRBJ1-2,CASKGTVESYGYTF,TGTGCCAGTAAAGGGACAGTTGAATCCTATGGCTACACCTTC
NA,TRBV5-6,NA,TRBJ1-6,CASGVARGQRNSPLHF,TGTGCCAGCGGCGTCGCCCGCGGGCAGCGAAATTCACCCCTCCACTTT
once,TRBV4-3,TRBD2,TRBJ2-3,CASSPGLAGGPSTDTQYF,TGCGCCAGCAGCCCGGGACTAGCGGGGGGGCCTAGCACAGATACGCAGTATTTT
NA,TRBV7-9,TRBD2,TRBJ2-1,CASSPTSGGAPGHEQFF,TGTGCCAGCAGCCCTACTAGCGGGGGGGCCCCGGGCCATGAGCAGTTCTTC
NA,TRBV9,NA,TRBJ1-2,CASSVGSGGYGYTF,TGTGCCAGCAGCGTAGGCTCAGGAGGCTATGGCTACACCTTC
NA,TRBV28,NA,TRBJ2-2,CASSLGQSNTGELFF,TGTGCCAGCAGTTTAGGACAGTCGAACACCGGGGAGCTGTTTTTT
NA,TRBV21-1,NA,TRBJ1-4,CASSKIRGNEKLFF,TGTGCCAGCAGCAAAATACGGGGTAATGAAAAACTGTTTTTT
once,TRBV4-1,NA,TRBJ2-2,CASSQVVRNTGELFF,TGCGCCAGCAGCCAAGTTGTCAGGAACACCGGGGAGCTGTTTTTT
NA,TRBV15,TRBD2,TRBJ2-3,CATSRRLTSGVTDTQYF,TGTGCCACCAGCCGGCGACTGACTAGCGGGGTAACAGATACGCAGTATTTT
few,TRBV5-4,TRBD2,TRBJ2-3,CASSPSGGRQDTQYF,TGTGCCAGCAGCCCTAGCGGGGGGAGGCAAGATACGCAGTATTTT
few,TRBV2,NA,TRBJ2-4,CASREATTAKNIQYF,TGTGCCAGCAGGGAGGCGACAACAGCCAAAAACATTCAGTACTTC
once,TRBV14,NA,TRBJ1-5,CASSPRGNQPQHF,TGTGCCAGCAGCCCTAGAGGTAACCAACCCCAGCATTTT